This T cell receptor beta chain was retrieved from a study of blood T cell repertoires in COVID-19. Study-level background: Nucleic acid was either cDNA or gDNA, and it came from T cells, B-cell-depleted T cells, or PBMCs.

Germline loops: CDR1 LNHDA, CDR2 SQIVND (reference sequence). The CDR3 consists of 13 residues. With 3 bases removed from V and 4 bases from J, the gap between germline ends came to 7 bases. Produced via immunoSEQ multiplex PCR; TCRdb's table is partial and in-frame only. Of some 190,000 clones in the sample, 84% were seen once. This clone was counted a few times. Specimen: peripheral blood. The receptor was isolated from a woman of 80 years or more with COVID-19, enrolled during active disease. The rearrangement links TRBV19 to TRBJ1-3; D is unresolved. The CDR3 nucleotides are TGTGCCAGTAGTATGGGGAGCGGAAACACCATATATTTT. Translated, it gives CASSMGSGNTIYF.